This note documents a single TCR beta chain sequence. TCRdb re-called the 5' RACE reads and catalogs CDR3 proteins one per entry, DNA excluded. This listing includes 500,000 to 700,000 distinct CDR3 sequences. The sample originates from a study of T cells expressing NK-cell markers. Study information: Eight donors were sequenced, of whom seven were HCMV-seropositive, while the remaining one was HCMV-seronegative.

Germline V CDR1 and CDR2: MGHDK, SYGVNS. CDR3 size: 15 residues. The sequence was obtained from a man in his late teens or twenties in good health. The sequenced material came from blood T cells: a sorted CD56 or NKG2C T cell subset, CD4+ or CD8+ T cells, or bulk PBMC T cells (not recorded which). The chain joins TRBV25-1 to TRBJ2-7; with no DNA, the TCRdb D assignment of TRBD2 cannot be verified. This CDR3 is CASTDRREGDYEQYF.